This T cell receptor (beta chain) is from a study of vaccination and CD4 T cells after COVID-19. Sequenced with the Oncomine TCR Beta short-read assay was DNA taken from cultured CD4+ T cells. TCRdb used MiXCR to reprocess the PCR reads, holding one entry per CDR3 protein. The data hold 20,000 to 25,000 distinct CDR3 sequences, with approximately 38% observed a single time. The table lists this clonotype with a few counts. The target antigen is unknown. Trimming at V came to 10 bases and at J to 5 bases, leaving 5 bases not matched to a gene. CDR1 is SNHLY and CDR2 is FYNNEI in the germline V gene. The CDR3 totals 12 residues. Time point meaning: late sampling 161 to 241 days after vaccination in a few convalescent patients. Treatment denoted: approximately 9-day PBMC culture with coronavirus spike peptide pools or control peptides (ViraFEST assay).

The TCR originated in a human donor who had recovered from COVID-19. The sequencing here drew on CD4+ T cells from blood, cultured in vitro, taken about 7 months after SARS-CoV-2 vaccination. The gene calls are TRBV2 and TRBJ2-5; 9 bases fit TRBD1. CDR3 bases: TGTGCCACCACCGGGACAGGGGAGACCCAGTACTTC. This encodes CATTGTGETQYF.